This T cell receptor beta chain stems from a study of cytomegalovirus exposure and HLA in healthy donors (dated by TCRdb to 2016 to 2017). For the study in its entirety: An earlier analysis of approximately 640 of the donors reported 250 to 350 Gb of sequence data and some 120 million unique TCR beta sequences from some 180 million T cells. The study used immunosequencing to profile the T cell repertoires of 600 to 850 subjects and linked those repertoires to cytomegalovirus serostatus. To decide whether each TCR beta V gene segment behaved as functional or pseudogenic, an earlier analysis of some 600 of the donors relied on high-throughput TCR beta sequencing. Besides the first cohort of more than 650 subjects, a separate validation cohort made up of around 120 different subjects was used. The genetic ancestry cluster associated with self-reported Caucasian donors included 65% to 90% of the approximately 400 genotyped donors. Genome-wide SNP genotypes for about 65% of the roughly 670 donors were used in a later genetic analysis, which treated that subset as a discovery cohort. Rather than drawing on any new phenotypic data, the later analysis identified candidate immune exposures from TCR beta sequences and the way those sequences occurred across donors. A later analysis re-examined previously published TCR beta repertoires from more than 550 donors and added high-resolution HLA genotyping to investigate patterns of TCR occurrence. The study aimed to test whether signatures of past pathogen exposure could be identified by cataloging public T cell receptors. The study combined high-throughput TCR immunosequencing, statistical association of individual TCRs with disease status, and machine learning to predict cytomegalovirus infection status. Roughly five DR-DQ haplotypes were handled as single units for association and clustering because linkage in the cohort was strong. Among 350 to 400 genotyped donors of the cohort, an average of around 240,000 unique TCR beta nucleotide sequences were sequenced per donor, roughly a sixth of them non-productive. Around 320 gigabases of sequencing data and approximately 85 million unique TCR sequences were included in an early release covering 500 to 750 HLA-typed donors. The number of donors typed differed by locus, with about 629-630 for A, B, C, DRB1 and DQB1, around 500 for DQA1, some 570 for DPA1, and around 450 for DPB1. HLA typing covered class I and class II loci at four-digit resolution. Every discovery cohort repertoire had been produced on one sequencing platform. Donor age, sex, ethnicity and CMV serostatus were compiled alongside the repertoire data.

Deletion took 5 bases off V and 1 base off J, with a span of 9 bases between the germline ends. Taken from cysteine to phenylalanine, the CDR3 has 14 residues. Only the CDR3 part of the read is kept: 42 bases, read in frame from the first base. CDR1 and CDR2 are drawn from the germline V gene: ENHRY, SYGVKD. Comments on this clone: The antigen this receptor binds is unknown. No base quality information exists; no much larger clone differs at one position.

The cohort consisted of some 670 healthy bone marrow donors. At the time of sampling, all cohort members were nominally healthy, though unrecorded immune exposures were likely present. The donor was CMV seronegative and belonged to the group of 350 or so seronegative cohort members. A peripheral blood sample was collected from each donor, and TCR beta sequencing was performed on peripheral blood mononuclear cells. The Qiagen DNeasy Blood Extraction Kit was used to extract genomic DNA from the blood cell samples. On the study overall, not on this receptor specifically: Compared with equally common non-associated chains, HLA-associated TCR beta chains in a later analysis were more clonally expanded and had lower generation probabilities. Because the 87-base-pair reads could not distinguish some IMGT-functional V segments, including TRBV6-2 and TRBV6-3, those segments were excluded. Correlated functional status among segregating V segments might be attributable to linkage disequilibrium, but an unknown experimental factor could not be ruled out. Because some donors lacked HLA typing at each locus, the association tests relied only on the typed subset. A group of highly shared sequence variants was considered likely to be a technical artifact of the sequencing pipeline. In a later analysis, some 18,000 TCR beta sequences were associated with specific HLA alleles at a false discovery rate of 0.05. In a later genetic analysis, fewer N-insertions in productive TCRs were reported among donors in an Asian-associated ancestry cluster than the approximately 710-donor mean. In a later analysis, several top co-occurrence clusters were reported to appear linked to parvovirus B19, influenza, CMV and Epstein-Barr virus. Three of the identified cytomegalovirus-associated TCR beta chains were confirmed in vitro to be specific for cytomegalovirus antigens. In a later analysis, the rate of TCR association differed among HLA loci, with DRB1 alleles having the most associated TCRs and HLA-C alleles having the fewest. The authors suggested that the approach could potentially be extended to other disease states and immunological phenotypes. The earlier analysis of 587 of the donors excluded approximately 15 rarely observed V segments, including chromosome 9 orphons, because counts were too low. Across donors, most TCR sequences were observed very rarely, whereas some public TCRs were present in many individuals. Roughly uniform sequencing depth across donors was assumed in presence/absence analyses, although this assumption may not hold. A total of fewer than 200 TCR beta chains were listed by the study as associated with cytomegalovirus. A later genetic analysis associated a missense DCLRE1C variant with V-gene and J-gene trimming of TCR beta chains, and an independent cohort replicated the association. Immune exposure information for the cohort was limited to CMV serostatus. This cohort had only TCR beta chains sequenced, and the lack of alpha or paired-chain data limited which features could be detected. A further reported finding was that TCR beta sequences accurately predicted the HLA-A and HLA-B alleles for most subjects in the first cohort. An earlier analysis of approximately 500 of the donors showed that most TCR beta V segments appeared in productive rearrangements either about 87% or about 30% of the time, which broadly matched IMGT annotations. In both the original and validation cohorts, the classifier was reported to diagnose cytomegalovirus status with high specificity and sensitivity. When HLA alleles, especially DR and DQ, strongly co-occurred, attributing TCR associations to individual alleles was difficult. According to a later analysis, most CMV-associated TCR beta chains appeared to be HLA-restricted, and the HLA associations seemed to be driven largely by CMV exposure.

The library relied on the immunoSEQ multiplex PCR assay. For the multiplex PCR, a mixture combining 60 forward primers for TCR Vbeta segments and 13 reverse primers for TCR Jbeta segments was used. A multiplex PCR assay on genomic DNA amplified the CDR3 region of rearranged TCR beta genes. On the Illumina HiSeq System, the amplified TCR beta libraries were sequenced as 87-base-pair reads. The published analysis was carried out like this. A later analysis tallied 75 million to 85 million unique TCR beta chains across the 600 to 700 repertoires, and approximately 11 million of those chains were shared by two or more donors. Raw reads were error-corrected and collapsed into unique sequences with a nearest-neighbor algorithm that merged closely related sequences to remove PCR and sequencing errors. V, D and J gene segments were assigned by aligning CDR3 sequences to IMGT reference sequences. For a sequence to be retained, at least a six-nucleotide match to both a V gene segment and a J gene segment was required. Rearrangements were classified as productive when the CDR3 lacked stop codons and remained in frame with V and J, and all other rearrangements were classified as non-productive. CDR3 was defined by IMGT convention, running from the second conserved V-encoded cysteine to the conserved J-encoded phenylalanine. Sequences without an unambiguous match to a single V gene segment were excluded from the earlier analysis of almost 600 of the donors. An earlier analysis of about 600 of the donors called V segments functional above 56.7% productive rearrangements and segregating when the between-donor standard deviation exceeded 5%. A statistical classification framework was built for diagnosing cytomegalovirus status from the catalog of TCR beta chain sequences. V and J gene assignment, in a later analysis, came from comparing TCR nucleotide sequences with IMGT/GENE-DB human TR gene sequences. The TCRdist pipeline was used in a later analysis to assign CDR3 sequences and most-parsimonious VDJ recombination scenarios. A later analysis defined each TCR beta chain by its CDR3 amino acid sequence plus V-gene family, and excluded reads lacking a unique V-gene family. To address suspected cross-contamination and a sequencing artifact, a later analysis removed approximately 590 highly shared, low-generation-probability nucleotide sequences. In a later analysis, a clonal expansion index for each public chain was calculated from normalized within-repertoire ranks of inferred template counts. A later analysis computed generation probabilities with a VDJ recombination model fitted to out-of-frame rearrangements, and checked the results against IGoR. In a later analysis, hypergeometric tests were used to score TCR-TCR, TCR-HLA and TCR-CMV co-occurrence, with a repertoire-size bias correction applied to TCR pairs. A later analysis estimated false discovery rates by permuting HLA or CMV assignments 20 times. In a later analysis, co-occurring TCRs were grouped with DBSCAN, and TCRdist sequence similarity was added when clustering was performed within HLA-allele-positive subsets. Co-occurrence clustering excluded repertoires with fewer than 30,000 or more than 120,000 public chains, plus five with anomalous nucleotide sharing. Drawn from immuneACCESS, this table holds only the in-frame rearrangements with V and J called that TCRdb kept. Clones are partly lost; checked studies trace under half to an unresolved V gene and leave the rest unexplained. That table gives V, J and clone size, and the DNA gave D and trimming. In all, the sample holds fewer than 200,000 clones, and 76% of those were seen once. Together, the top ten hold around 0.71% of the sample.

The sample taken for sequencing was PBMCs. This TCR derives from a female donor in good health and CMV-seronegative. This chain joins TRBV10-3 to TRBJ1-5; TRBD1 is a possible D gene, resting on 6 matching bases. The CDR3 is CAISCDRSNQPQHF. The nucleotide sequence is given as TGTGCCATCAGTTGCGACAGGAGCAATCAGCCCCAGCATTTT.